These T cell receptor beta chains were read from a single sample in a study of spatial heterogeneity in lung cancer. In TCRdb, the 5' RACE reads were re-called with MiXCR into one record per CDR3 protein. The sample holds 17,000 or so distinct CDR3 sequences, under 7% seen once. This specimen was lung tumor tissue, taken at surgery. These receptors were taken from a male donor with early-stage non-small cell lung cancer. Both conserved end residues are part of each CDR3. Fields, in order: D gene, CDR3 length, J gene, V gene, clone size, CDR3 DNA, CDR3 protein. A D gene is named only where the DNA matches it firmly. Not all rows give a size; the values are once, few, many and, for expanded clones, a class.

. 13 TRBJ2-5 TRBV20-1 many TGCAGTGCTACCAGGGTCAAAGAAGGGACCCAGTACTTC CSATRVKEGTQYF
. 13 TRBJ2-7 TRBV18 many TGTGCCAGCTCGCCCCGAGGCCTTAAGGAGCAGTACTTC CASSPRGLKEQYF
. 15 TRBJ2-7 TRBV12-3/TRBV12-4 many TGTGCCAGCAGTCGGAGCGGGCAAAACTCCTACGAGCAGTACTTC CASSRSGQNSYEQYF
. 13 TRBJ2-1 TRBV6-1 many TGTGCCAGCAGTTGGGGCCGAGGCAATGAGCAGTTCTTC CASSWGRGNEQFF
. 14 TRBJ2-7 TRBV12-3/TRBV12-4 . TGTGCCAGCAGTTTAACAGGGAGGGACAACGAGCAGTACTTC CASSLTGRDNEQYF
TRBD1 19 TRBJ2-6 TRBV11-2 many TGTGCCAGCAGCTTAGTCTCCGGACAGGGGGCGGCGGGGGCCAACGTCCTGACTTTC CASSLVSGQGAAGANVLTF
. 14 TRBJ2-1 TRBV20-1 many TGCAGTGCTAGAGAAGGTAGCTGGGGAAATGAGCAGTTCTTC CSAREGSWGNEQFF
. 17 TRBJ2-4 TRBV28 many TGTGCCAGCAATACGGGACCGACGACTTTAGCCAAAAACATTCAGTACTTC CASNTGPTTLAKNIQYF
. 16 TRBJ2-3 TRBV20-1 many TGCAGTGCTAGAGACCCCCTAGCCAGAACCACAGATACGCAGTATTTT CSARDPLARTTDTQYF
TRBD2 15 TRBJ2-3 TRBV9 many TGTGCCAGCAGCGTAGGGCTAGCGGGAACAGATACGCAGTATTTT CASSVGLAGTDTQYF
. 17 TRBJ1-6 TRBV6-1 many TGTGCCAGCACCTTAATATGGGGGGGGAGAAGTGATTCACCCCTCCACTTT CASTLIWGGRSDSPLHF
. 15 TRBJ1-3 TRBV7-2 medium-sized TGTGCCAGCAGCTTAGACTTGGGTACTGGAAACACCATATATTTT CASSLDLGTGNTIYF